The entry below describes one T cell receptor beta chain. Its antigen is not known. The V and J ends lost 4 bases and 0 bases respectively, with 10 bases between them. Germline V lookup: CDR1 DFQATT, CDR2 SNEGSKA (reference sequence). The length of the CDR3 is 14 residues. This record comes from a study of T-cell memory formation after mild COVID-19. Study-wide results and limits: Second-wave clones that peaked on day 37 lacked confirmed SARS-CoV-2 specificity.

TCRdb re-derived calls from the 5' RACE reads in MiXCR, one entry per CDR3 protein. The sample holds nearly 350,000 distinct CDR3 sequences, 10% to 15% seen once. The sample was PBMCs or a T cell subset sorted from them (not recorded which). This receptor was obtained from a man younger than 30 who had mild COVID-19 (a few samples of this study predate the infection). Cell type and time point are not known. The V gene is TRBV20-1, the J gene TRBJ1-5, with D tentatively TRBD1 (5 bases). The CDR3 sequence is CSANTGYSNQPQHF. In DNA form, the CDR3 reads TGCAGTGCTAACACAGGCTATAGCAATCAGCCCCAGCATTTT.